A single sample is the source of the 23 T cell receptor beta chains below, sequenced in a study of CD8+ T cells in alopecia areata (dated 2018 in TCRdb). Libraries came from the immunoSEQ multiplex PCR assay. For TCR sequencing, RNA was extracted from every sample and reverse transcribed into cDNA to serve as template. In its TCRdb copy, this immuneACCESS table keeps in-frame sequences only and misses some clones. Where compared with another copy, unresolved V genes explain less than half of these, and the others have no known cause. The table for this sample lists about 270,000 clones, none of them counted only once. The biggest ten clones account for 0.9% to 1.5% of the sample. Cells from mouse cutaneous lymph nodes were pooled, stained for CD4, CD8alpha, NKG2D, NKG2ACE and other markers, and then sorted on a BD Influx. The specimen sequenced was CD4+ T cells sorted from a lymph node. The origin of the receptors is a C3H/HeJ mouse with alopecia areata. Mice of this strain bear MHC haplotype H2-k.

A few counts support this clone. The genes and germline here are from mouse. The read gets to within 3 residues of the CDR3 end, and the germline J gene fills in the rest. V is TRBV31 and J is TRBJ1-6; the D gene is possibly TRBD1 (5 bases). TRBJ1-6 belongs to the ORF category, with a function that is uncertain. The V end was cut by 2 bases, the J end by 5 bases, with 7 bases between. The CDR3 runs 13 residues. CDR1 and CDR2 (germline): GKSSPN, SITVG. This CDR3 is CAWSDSNNSPLYF. The DNA read from the CDR3 is TGTGCCTGGAGTGACAGCAATAATTCGCCC.

In the case of this clone: Gene names refer to mouse genes. Other DNA sequences in this sample translate to the same CDR3. CDR3 bases read: TGTGCCAGCAGTGATTGGGGGGGGTAT. Residues: CASSDWGGY. The CDR3 in its entirety is CASSDWGGYEQYF. J is TRBJ2-7 and V is TRBV13-1, with 8 bases matching TRBD2. The DNA ends 4 residues before the CDR3 does, and the rest of the CDR3 is filled in from the germline J gene. The CDR3 is 13 amino acids. Germline assignment: CDR1 NSHNY and CDR2 SYGAGN.

A few counts support this clone. Gene names are mouse gene names. The read terminates 4 residues before the CDR3 end, so the remaining end is supplied by the germline J gene. V and J are TRBV13-3 and TRBJ2-1, with 9 bases identical to TRBD2. The CDR3 length is 12 residues. CDR1 is NNHDY, CDR2 SYVADS, per germline. V shed 7 bases, J shed 6 bases, and the junction held 2 bases outside the gene matches. CDR3 bases read: TGTGCCAGCGGGGGACTGGGTGCT. Translation: CASGGLGA. In full, the CDR3 reads CASGGLGAEQFF.

With regard to this clone: Gene and germline names: mouse. The read gets to within 4 residues of the CDR3 end, and the germline J gene fills in the rest. This sample includes further DNA sequences coding for the same CDR3. V and J are TRBV5 and TRBJ2-1, with 7 positions matching TRBD1. Looked up from germline, CDR1 is LGHNA and CDR2 is YNLKQL (reference sequence). The ends lost 2 bases at V and 4 bases at J; junction bases unmatched: 2. CDR3 size: 14 residues. Partial CDR3 DNA: TGTGCCAGCAGCCAAAGGGACAGATATGCT. Protein sequence: CASSQRDRYA. Given in full, the CDR3 is CASSQRDRYAEQFF.

This clone occurred a few times. All gene names here are mouse names. The read terminates 4 residues before the CDR3 end, so the remaining end is supplied by the germline J gene. The chain has TRBV19 and TRBJ2-5, with a weak D call TRBD2 (6 bases). V dropped 4 bases and J dropped 0 bases, with 12 bases sitting between them. The germline CDR1 and CDR2 sequences are FNHDT and SITEND (reference sequence). This CDR3 is 15 amino acids long. Partial CDR3 DNA: TGTGCCAGCAGTGTCTGGGGCCTTAACCAAGAC. Amino acid sequence: CASSVWGLNQD. The entire CDR3 protein reads CASSVWGLNQDTQYF.

This clone was counted between two and nine times. Mouse gene names and germline throughout. The CDR3 end lies 4 residues beyond the end of the read and is filled in from the germline J gene. This chain connects TRBV5 to TRBJ2-1; the match to TRBD1 covers 7 bases. This CDR3 spans 14 amino acids. Germline CDR1 is LGHNA and CDR2 is YNLKQL (reference sequence). With V trimmed by 3 bases and J by 1 base, 0 bases remained unmatched. CDR3: CASSHRGNYAEQFF. The CDR3 DNA, read in part, is TGTGCCAGCAGCCACAGGGGGAACTATGCT.

This clone turned up a few times. All gene names here are mouse names. The CDR3 end falls 4 residues outside the read, so it is completed with the germline J gene. Different DNA sequences within this sample yield the same CDR3. V usage is TRBV1 and J usage is TRBJ2-7; D remains ambiguous. The germline gives CDR1 NSQYPW, CDR2 LRSPGD (reference sequence). This CDR3 is 12 amino acids long. CDR3 sequence reads: CTCSAAVYEQYF. Partial CDR3 DNA: TGCACCTGCAGTGCAGCAGTTTAT.

In regard to this clone: Germline and genes here are mouse. The read terminates 4 residues ahead of where the CDR3 ends, so the germline J gene completes it. The chain uses TRBV19 and TRBJ2-3, with 7 bases fitting TRBD1. The trim removed 1 base at V and 0 bases at J, leaving 5 bases unmatched. The CDR3 sequence is 16 residues long. CDR1 and CDR2 (germline): FNHDT, SITEND (reference sequence). The sequenced part of the CDR3 DNA is TGTGCCAGCAGTATACCCGGGACAGTTAGTGCAGAA. Translating gives CASSIPGTVSAE. The full CDR3 sequence reads CASSIPGTVSAETLYF.

There are a few counts of this clone. All gene names here are mouse names. Sequencing ends 4 residues short of the CDR3 end; the germline J gene provides the rest. The rearrangement uses TRBV13-1 and TRBJ2-3, with TRBD1 matching 7 bases. V was clipped by 3 bases and J by 3 bases; unmatched bases: 4. The CDR3 has 14 residues. Germline CDR1 NSHNY, CDR2 SYGAGN. The CDR3 spells CASSGQGKAETLYF. The DNA read from the CDR3 is TGTGCCAGCAGTGGACAGGGAAAAGCAGAA.

A note on this clone: Germline and genes: mouse. The part of the CDR3 DNA that was read is TGTGCCAGCGGTGACTTACTGGGGGACCAAGAC. Translating it yields CASGDLLGDQD. The whole CDR3 sequence is CASGDLLGDQDTQYF. The chain recombines TRBV13-2 with TRBJ2-5, with TRBD2 matching over 8 bases. The read ends 4 residues shy of where the CDR3 ends; the end is completed using the germline J gene. CDR1 and CDR2 (germline): NNHNN, SYGAGS (reference sequence). V shed 2 bases, J shed 1 base, and the junction held 3 bases outside the gene matches. The CDR3 runs to 15 residues.

As concerns this clone: Germline and genes here are mouse. The observed sequence ends 4 residues before the CDR3 terminus, with the missing tail filled in from the germline J gene. The V gene is TRBV1, the J gene TRBJ2-3; possible D gene TRBD2, 5 bases. The V and J ends lost 1 base and 4 bases respectively, with 9 bases between them. This CDR3 contains 14 residues. In germline, CDR1 is NSQYPW, CDR2 LRSPGD (reference sequence). CDR3 sequence reads: CTCSAALGPETLYF. CDR3 DNA (partial): TGCACCTGCAGTGCAGCTCTGGGTCCAGAA.

With regard to this clone: The gene symbols are mouse symbols. The read ends 4 residues before the CDR3 terminus; that terminus is restored from the germline J gene. The rearrangement uses TRBV1 and TRBJ2-3, with a possible D match to TRBD2 (7 bases). This CDR3 is built from 15 residues. V gave up 2 bases and J gave up 0 bases, with 9 bases separating them. Looked up from germline, CDR1 is NSQYPW and CDR2 is LRSPGD (reference sequence). CDR3 bases read: TGCACCTGCAGTGCAAGGGGGGCGAGTGCAGAA. Residues: CTCSARGASAE. The entire CDR3 protein reads CTCSARGASAETLYF.

This clone has more than one count but fewer than ten. The listed genes are named as in mouse. The read comes to an end 4 residues before the CDR3 does, leaving the germline J gene to fill in the end. The chain is built from TRBV19 and TRBJ2-4; D might be TRBD1 (5 bases). V dropped 4 bases and J dropped 0 bases, with 15 bases sitting between them. The CDR3 contains 16 residues. The germline V gene has CDR1 FNHDT and CDR2 SITEND (reference sequence). This CDR3 reads CASSPPARASQNTLYF. CDR3 DNA (partial): TGTGCCAGCAGTCCCCCCGCCAGGGCCAGTCAAAAC.

A remark on this clone: The listed genes are named as in mouse. The observed sequence ends 4 residues before the CDR3 terminus, with the missing tail filled in from the germline J gene. The chain combines TRBV13-2 with TRBJ2-2, with a tentative D call TRBD1 (6 bases). V lost 3 bases, J lost 4 bases, and 13 bases lay in between. Germline V gene lookup returns CDR1 NNHNN and CDR2 SYGAGS (reference sequence). The CDR3 is 15 residues long. CDR3 bases read: TGTGCCAGCGGTGCCAACAGGGTTGTCACCGGG. Protein product: CASGANRVVTG. From start to end, the CDR3 is CASGANRVVTGQLYF.

This clone was counted between two and nine times. The gene names given are mouse names. Read sequence stops 4 residues before the CDR3 end, and the germline J gene provides the missing end. This chain links TRBV5 with TRBJ2-3; 8 positions match TRBD1. This CDR3 contains 16 residues. The germline gives CDR1 LGHNA, CDR2 YNLKQL (reference sequence). V trimming: 3 bases; J trimming: 1 base; junction bases outside the gene matches: 6. The part of the CDR3 DNA that was read is TGTGCCAGCAGCCACCAACCGGGACAGGGTGCAGAA. Amino acids: CASSHQPGQGAE. The complete CDR3 sequence is CASSHQPGQGAETLYF.

This clone showed up just a few times. The gene symbols are mouse symbols. The read gets to within 4 residues of the CDR3 end, and the germline J gene fills in the rest. This rearrangement joins TRBV13-1 to TRBJ2-2; 10 bases match TRBD1. Germline V gene sequence: CDR1 NSHNY, CDR2 SYGAGN. This CDR3 comprises 15 residues. V lost 5 bases and J lost 3; bases outside the gene matches: 4. The sequenced CDR3 bases are TGTGCCAGCAGAGCCGGGACAGGGGACACCGGG. Encoded protein: CASRAGTGDTG. The full CDR3 protein reads CASRAGTGDTGQLYF.

Details on this clone: Any gene name here is a mouse gene name. The CDR3 end is not reached by the read, which stops 4 residues before it; the germline J gene fills it in. The chain combines TRBV13-1 with TRBJ2-1, with D perhaps TRBD2 (5 bases). V shed 0 bases and J shed 3 bases, with 7 bases lying between them. Looked up from germline, CDR1 is NSHNY and CDR2 is SYGAGN. The CDR3 spans 14 residues. CDR3 protein: CASSDGWVYAEQFF. The CDR3 DNA, read in part, is TGTGCCAGCAGTGATGGCTGGGTCTATGCT.

A remark on this clone: Germline and genes here are mouse. The read terminates 4 residues before the CDR3 end, so the remaining end is supplied by the germline J gene. This chain joins TRBV1 and TRBJ2-3; a weak D match, TRBD1 (5 bases). CDR3 length: 15 residues. V was trimmed by 4 bases and J by 0 bases, leaving 11 bases between them. The germline V gene encodes CDR1 NSQYPW and CDR2 LRSPGD (reference sequence). This CDR3 reads CTCSEGHSSAETLYF. The sequenced part of the CDR3 DNA is TGCACCTGCAGTGAAGGACACTCTAGTGCAGAA.

Concerning this clone: Genes and germline are mouse. Read coverage stops 4 residues before the CDR3 terminus; the germline J gene supplies the remainder. Other DNA sequences in the sample encode the same CDR3. The V gene is TRBV13-2, the J gene TRBJ2-1, with TRBD2 identical over 10 bases. V shed 5 bases, J shed 3 bases, and the junction held 2 bases outside the gene matches. The CDR3 length is 14 residues. CDR1 is NNHNN and CDR2 is SYGAGS in the germline V gene (reference sequence). Partial CDR3 DNA: TGTGCCAGCGGGCTGGGGGGGCGCTATGCT. As protein: CASGLGGRYA. The whole CDR3 region reads CASGLGGRYAEQFF.

As regards this clone: Mouse germline and gene names are used. The read falls 4 residues short of the CDR3 end, and the missing part is taken from the germline J gene. This same CDR3 is encoded by further DNA sequences in the sample. The V gene is TRBV19, the J gene TRBJ2-3; D remains unclear. This CDR3 region has 14 residues. The V end was cut by 1 base, the J end by 2 bases, with 8 bases between. Germline CDR1 FNHDT, CDR2 SITEND (reference sequence). The part of the CDR3 DNA that was read is TGTGCCAGCAGTATACAGTCTTCTGCAGAA. Translation gives CASSIQSSAE. The CDR3, in full, reads CASSIQSSAETLYF. Drawing the rest from reference TRBV19 and TRBJ2-3, the complete variable domain is GGIITQTPKFLIGQEGQKLTLKCQQNFNHDTMYWYRQDSGKGLRLIYYSITENDLQKGDLSEGYDASREKKSSFSLTVTSAQKNEMAVFLCASSIQSSAETLYFGSGTRLTVL.

On this clone itself: Gene names are the mouse ones. The CDR3 end is not reached by the read, which stops 3 residues before it; the germline J gene fills it in. V usage is TRBV13-3 and J usage is TRBJ1-6, with 9 bases fitting TRBD1. TRBJ1-6 carries the ORF label, with uncertain function. The CDR3 loop spans 15 amino acids. V lost 2 bases and J lost 7; bases outside the gene matches: 4. CDR1 and CDR2 (germline): NNHDY, SYVADS. The CDR3 DNA, read in part, is TGTGCCAGCAGTGAAACAGGGGGCAGGAATTCGCCC. It codes for CASSETGGRNSP. The whole CDR3 reads CASSETGGRNSPLYF.

This clone was recorded at least ten times. Genes here carry mouse names. The CDR3 goes on 4 residues after the read ends, and that part is filled in from the germline J gene. The rearrangement links TRBV17 to TRBJ2-5; TRBD1 might be the D (6 bases). Germline V CDR1 and CDR2: MNHDT, YYDKIL. The CDR3 has 15 amino acids. The CDR3 loop reads CASSPTGLRGDTQYF. The CDR3 bases that were read are TGTGCTAGCAGTCCTACAGGGTTAAGGGGAGAC. Based on the CDR3 plus reference TRBV17 and TRBJ2-5, the full variable domain is DTTVKQNPRYKLARVGKPVNLICSQTMNHDTMYWYQKKPNQAPKLLLFYYDKILNREADTFEKFQSSRPNNSFCSLYIGSAGLEYSAMYLCASSPTGLRGDTQYFGPGTRLLVL.

About this clone itself: Mouse germline and gene names are used. The observed sequence ends 4 residues before the CDR3 terminus, with the missing tail filled in from the germline J gene. The J gene is TRBJ1-2, the V gene TRBV13-1; 8 bases match TRBD1. CDR3 length equals 14 residues. Germline V gives CDR1 NSHNY, CDR2 SYGAGN. The J segment lost 1 base and the V segment lost 5 bases, leaving 4 bases of the junction unmatched. CDR3 DNA, as far as it was read: TGTGCCAGCAGCCCCAGGGGGCGAAACTCC. It yields the protein CASSPRGRNS. The entire CDR3 protein reads CASSPRGRNSDYTF.